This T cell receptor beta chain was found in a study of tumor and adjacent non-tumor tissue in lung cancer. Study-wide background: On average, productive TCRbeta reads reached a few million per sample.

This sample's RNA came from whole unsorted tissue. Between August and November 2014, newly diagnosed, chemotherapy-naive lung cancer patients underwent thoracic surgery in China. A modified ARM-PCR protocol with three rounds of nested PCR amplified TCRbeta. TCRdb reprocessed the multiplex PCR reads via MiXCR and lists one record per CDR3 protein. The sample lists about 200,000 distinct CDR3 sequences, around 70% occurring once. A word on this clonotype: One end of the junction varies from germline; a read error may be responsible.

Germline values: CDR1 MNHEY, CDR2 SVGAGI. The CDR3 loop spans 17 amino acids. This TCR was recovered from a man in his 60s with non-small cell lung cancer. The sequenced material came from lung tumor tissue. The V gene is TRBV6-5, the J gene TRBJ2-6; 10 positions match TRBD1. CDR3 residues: CASSFGTGDSGPNVLTF. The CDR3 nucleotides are TGTGCCAGTAGTTTCGGGACAGGGGACTCTGGGCCCAACGTCCTGACTTTC.